Described below is a single T cell receptor (beta chain) sequence and its context. The antigen is not known. The data were taken from a study of Ad26.COV2.S vaccination and SARS-CoV-2 variants. Germline lookup yields CDR1 SGHRS and CDR2 YFSETQ. The CDR3 loop spans 15 amino acids. Trimming removed 1 base at V and 0 bases at J, with 9 bases between. Regarding the study as a whole: Greater spike-specific TCR breadth was seen in vaccine recipients than in placebo recipients.

Treatment: roughly 19 received Ad26.COV2.S at low or high dose, single or two shots; roughly five received placebo; per-sample allocation not given. Following the first vaccine or placebo injection, samples were taken on day 63. The assay was immunoSEQ multiplex PCR, and TCRdb's table has in-frame clones only and misses some. The top ten hold about 2.7% of the sample, which has 200,000 to 300,000 clones, around 90% seen once. The sample here was peripheral blood, taken in a trial of Ad26.COV2.S vaccine versus placebo. The chain couples TRBV5-1 to TRBJ2-3; D call uncertain. The TCR comes from a person between 18 and 65 years old who received the Ad26.COV2.S COVID-19 vaccine or a placebo. Here the CDR3 reads CASSLTRRSTDTQYF. The DNA of the CDR3 is TGCGCCAGCAGCTTGACCCGCAGGAGCACAGATACGCAGTATTTT.